This is a list of T cell receptor beta chains from one sample in a study of human T cells and chemical hapten exposure. TCRdb ran MiXCR on the RACE reads and lists one entry per CDR3 protein. The sample shows 80,000 to 95,000 distinct CDR3 sequences, 11% of them seen only once. This specimen consisted of whole blood, obtained in connection with sensitization to the hapten diphenylcyclopropenone (DPC). These receptors all come from a man aged 40-49 years with alopecia areata. Some clones in this sample may be carry-over from other donors' samples. CDR3s include the opening cysteine and the closing phenylalanine or tryptophan. Fields, in order: D gene, clone size, V gene, J gene, CDR3 protein, CDR3 DNA. D genes are given only for firm matches. Size tells how often a clone was seen (once, few, many) or the class of an expanded clone, and some rows leave it out.

>TRBD2|NA|TRBV29-1|TRBJ2-5
CSVVLAGIQETQYF
TGCAGCGTTGTGCTAGCGGGAATCCAAGAGACCCAGTACTTC
>NA|NA|TRBV28|TRBJ2-7
CASSLSTRYEQYF
TGTGCCAGCAGTTTATCCACAAGGTACGAGCAGTACTTC
>NA|NA|TRBV10-3|TRBJ2-5
CAISESGGSRGTQYF
TGTGCCATCAGTGAGTCTGGGGGGTCTCGGGGGACCCAGTACTTC
>TRBD1|many|TRBV28|TRBJ1-3
CASSLAGTGDHTIYF
TGTGCCAGCAGTTTGGCCGGGACAGGGGACCACACCATATATTTT
>TRBD1|many|TRBV20-1|TRBJ1-1
CSARAGTASEAFF
TGCAGTGCTAGGGCCGGGACAGCCTCAGAAGCTTTCTTT
>NA|few|TRBV27|TRBJ1-5
CASSLSIVGNQPQHF
TGTGCCAGCAGTTTATCGATTGTGGGGAATCAGCCCCAGCATTTT
>NA|few|TRBV30|TRBJ2-7
CAWSLGQGSSYEQYF
TGTGCCTGGAGTCTGGGTCAAGGGAGTTCCTACGAGCAGTACTTC
>NA|few|TRBV21-1|TRBJ2-1
CASSYASLSSYNEQFF
TGTGCCAGCAGTTACGCGAGCCTAAGCTCCTACAATGAGCAGTTCTTC
>NA|many|TRBV6-6|TRBJ2-3
CASSYSEGTDTQYF
TGTGCCAGCAGTTACAGCGAGGGCACAGATACGCAGTATTTT
>TRBD1|NA|TRBV10-3|TRBJ2-1
CATQGAENEQFF
TGTGCCACTCAGGGGGCAGAGAATGAGCAGTTCTTC
>TRBD1|NA|TRBV7-2|TRBJ2-7
CASSRGQGGPYEQYF
TGTGCCAGCAGCAGAGGACAGGGGGGCCCCTACGAGCAGTACTTC
>NA|many|TRBV6-5|TRBJ1-2
CASSYKQGEGYTF
TGTGCCAGCAGTTACAAACAGGGAGAAGGCTACACCTTC
>TRBD1|few|TRBV6-2/TRBV6-3|TRBJ2-7
CASSDDRASDF
TGTGCCAGCAGTGACGACAGGGCTTCGGACTTC
>NA|many|TRBV6-2/TRBV6-3|TRBJ1-1
CASSFGSAGEAFF
TGTGCCAGCAGTTTTGGGAGCGCGGGAGAAGCTTTCTTT
>NA|NA|TRBV6-5|TRBJ2-1
CAILNNEQFF
TGTGCCATACTAAACAATGAGCAGTTCTTC
>TRBD2|NA|TRBV5-1|TRBJ2-2
CASSPGTSLNTGELFF
TGCGCCAGCAGCCCGGGGACTAGCTTGAACACCGGGGAGCTGTTTTTT
>TRBD2|few|TRBV5-1|TRBJ2-5
CASNVAGGGMTQYF
TGCGCCAGCAACGTAGCGGGAGGCGGGATGACCCAGTACTTC
>NA|few|TRBV20-1|TRBJ2-3
CSAGKPRGSDTQYF
TGCAGTGCTGGAAAACCCCGGGGCTCAGATACGCAGTATTTT
>NA|NA|TRBV5-4|TRBJ2-3
CASSSTIADTQYF
TGTGCCAGCAGCTCAACGATCGCAGATACGCAGTATTTT
>NA|few|TRBV10-2|TRBJ2-1
CASSALTSYNEQFF
TGCGCCAGCAGTGCTCTTACTAGCTACAATGAGCAGTTCTTC
>NA|few|TRBV6-2/TRBV6-3|TRBJ2-6
CASRPGGTGANVLTF
TGTGCCAGCAGACCAGGGGGGACTGGGGCCAACGTCCTGACTTTC
>NA|NA|TRBV6-1|TRBJ2-1
CASSEQGRGPYNEQFF
TGTGCCAGCAGCGAACAGGGTAGGGGACCTTACAATGAGCAGTTCTTC
>NA|few|TRBV2|TRBJ2-6
CASRMQGSGANVLTF
TGTGCCAGCAGGATGCAGGGGTCTGGGGCCAACGTCCTGACTTTC
>NA|NA|TRBV29-1|TRBJ2-7
CSGGLSSYEQYF
TGCAGCGGGGGACTGAGCTCCTACGAGCAGTACTTC
>NA|NA|TRBV6-2/TRBV6-3|TRBJ2-7
CASRTFHEQYF
TGTGCCAGCAGGACTTTCCACGAGCAGTACTTC
>NA|many|TRBV2|TRBJ1-4
CASSEIRGTNEKLFF
TGTGCCAGCAGTGAAATAAGGGGAACTAATGAAAAACTGTTTTTT